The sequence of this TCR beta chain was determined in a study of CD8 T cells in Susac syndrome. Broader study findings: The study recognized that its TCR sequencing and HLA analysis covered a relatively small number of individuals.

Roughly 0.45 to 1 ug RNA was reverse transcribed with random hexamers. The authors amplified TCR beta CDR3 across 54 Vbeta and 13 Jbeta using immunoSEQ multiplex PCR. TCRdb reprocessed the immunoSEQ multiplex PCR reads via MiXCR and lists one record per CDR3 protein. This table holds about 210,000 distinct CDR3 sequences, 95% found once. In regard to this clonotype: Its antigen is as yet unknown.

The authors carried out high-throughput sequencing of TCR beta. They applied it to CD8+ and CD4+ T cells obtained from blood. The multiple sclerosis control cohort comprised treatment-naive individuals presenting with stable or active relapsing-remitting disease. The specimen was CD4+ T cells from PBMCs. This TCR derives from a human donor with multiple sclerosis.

Here the CDR3 DNA reads TGTGCCAGCAAACCGGCCCCCTATGGCTACACCTTC. Its translation is CASKPAPYGYTF. The rearrangement joins TRBV28 to TRBJ1-2; D is unresolved. This CDR3 is built from 12 residues. Germline lookup yields CDR1 MDHEN and CDR2 SYDVKM. Trimming removed 7 bases at V and 4 bases at J, with 10 bases between.